This TCR beta chain was recorded in a study of T cell changes during pregnancy in multiple sclerosis. Data came from immunoSEQ multiplex PCR; TCRdb stores just in-frame clones and leaves some out. Of 40,000 to 45,000 clones listed, 70% to 90% are singletons. This CDR3 has 15 residues. V was shortened by 1 base and J by 0 bases, with 9 bases between the two germline ends. CDR1 is MNHNY and CDR2 is SVGAGI in the germline V gene (reference sequence). The rearrangement joins TRBV6-6 to TRBJ1-2; TRBD1 might be the D (5 bases). The sequencing here drew on CD4+ T cells from peripheral blood mononuclear cells, taken after pregnancy. The clonotype was recovered from a female donor with multiple sclerosis, enrolled in a pregnancy study. CDR3 sequence (DNA): TGTGCCAGCAGTTACTGGCGGGGGGCTAACTATGGCTACACCTTC. Translating it yields CASSYWRGANYGYTF.